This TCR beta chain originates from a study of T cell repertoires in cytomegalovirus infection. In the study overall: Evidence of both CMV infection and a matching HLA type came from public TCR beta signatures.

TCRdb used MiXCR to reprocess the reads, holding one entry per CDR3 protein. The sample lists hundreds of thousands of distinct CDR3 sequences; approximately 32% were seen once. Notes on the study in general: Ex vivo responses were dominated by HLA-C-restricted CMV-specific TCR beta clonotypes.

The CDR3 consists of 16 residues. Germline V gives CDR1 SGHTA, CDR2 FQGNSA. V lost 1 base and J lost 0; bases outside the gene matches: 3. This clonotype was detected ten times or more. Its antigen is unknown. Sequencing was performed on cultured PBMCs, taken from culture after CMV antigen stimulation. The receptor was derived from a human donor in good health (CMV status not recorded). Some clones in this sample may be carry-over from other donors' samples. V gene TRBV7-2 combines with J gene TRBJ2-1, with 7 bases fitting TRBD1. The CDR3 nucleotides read TGTGCCAGCAGCTTAGAGGGGGCCCCCTCCTACAATGAGCAGTTCTTC. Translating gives CASSLEGAPSYNEQFF.